This entry features one TCR beta chain sequence. Its cognate antigen is unknown. Here immunoSEQ multiplex PCR was the method, and the copy in TCRdb shows in-frame clones only, minus some. Of over 65,000 clones in the sample, around 84% are singletons; the top ten hold over 5%. These data are taken from a study of OX40 agonist ivuxolimab in advanced cancers. The wider study: Patients received ivuxolimab, an intravenous treatment, every 2 weeks at 0.01 to 10 mg/kg. The study enrolled dose-escalation patients with hepatocellular carcinoma, melanoma, renal cell or head and neck cancer. Three dose-escalation patients had partial responses: one with hepatocellular carcinoma and two with cutaneous melanoma. Study-level points and caveats: The CD4+ and CD8+ T cells in the blood had expanded clonally by week 6 at 0.1 to 3.0 mg/kg.

The CDR3 runs 13 residues. The V and J ends lost 5 bases and 6 bases respectively, with 12 bases between them. CDR1 and CDR2 from the germline V gene are MNHNY and SVGAGI (reference sequence). Specimen: CD4+ or CD8+ T cells sorted from blood, collected in a trial of the OX40 agonist ivuxolimab. The chain recombines TRBV6-6 with TRBJ2-3; the D is unclear. The clonotype comes from an adult with an advanced solid tumor such as melanoma, head and neck, liver or kidney cancer. This chain's CDR3 is CASSTSRADTQYF. The CDR3 nucleotides read TGTGCCAGCAGTACCTCGCGCGCGGATACGCAGTATTTT.